The 5 T cell receptor beta chains reported below all come from one sample, sequenced in a study of regulatory T cells in long-lasting Graves disease. Specified time point: newly diagnosed GD, antithyroid drugs for less than 3 months. From PBMCs, RNA was extracted and then used to make the TCR library. Relying on iRepertoire HTBI primers and Arm-PCR of CDR3 regions, the team built TCR beta libraries. TCRdb itself ran the multiplex PCR reads through MiXCR, one entry per CDR3 protein. The repertoire holds more than 400,000 distinct CDR3 sequences, with around 15% as singletons. These sequences were also reported in another study, on T cells in Graves' hyperthyroidism and ophthalmopathy.

Here the sequenced sample was peripheral blood mononuclear cells (PBMCs), taken at new diagnosis, from a patient treated with antithyroid drugs. These receptors were taken from a man aged 40-49 years with Graves disease.

This clonotype was seen many times. The gene calls are TRBV7-2 and TRBJ2-3; D is unclear. The CDR3 spans 12 residues. Per the germline V gene, CDR1 is SGHTA and CDR2 is FQGNSA. V lost 5 bases and J lost 2, with 5 bases in between. CDR3 amino acids: CASSKYTDTQYF. The CDR3 bases are TGTGCCAGCAGCAAGTACACAGATACGCAGTATTTT.

In this sample, this clonotype turned up many times. The genes are TRBV18 and TRBJ2-5, with D perhaps matching TRBD2 (6 bases). The CDR3 has 14 residues. Germline-derived CDR1 and CDR2 are KGHSH and LQKENI. V lost 3 bases and J 3 bases, leaving 11 bases between the germline ends. CDR3 in DNA: TGTGCCAGCTCACCTGGGACTGCGGAAGAGACCCAGTACTTC. Translation: CASSPGTAEETQYF.

On this clonotype: The junction does not match germline at one end; this may be a read error. V gene TRBV5-4 combines with J gene TRBJ2-3, with 7 bases lining up with TRBD2. The CDR3 contains 15 residues. CDR1 is SGHNT, CDR2 YYREEE, per germline (reference sequence). The CDR3 DNA sequence: TGCGCCAGCAGCTTGAGCGGGACCTTCACAGGTACGCAGTATTTT. Amino acid sequence: CASSLSGTFTGTQYF.

This rearrangement joins TRBV6-2 or TRBV6-3 to TRBJ2-1, with D perhaps matching TRBD2 (5 bases). Between the trimmed V and J ends, which lost 0 bases and 0 bases, there was a span of 12 bases. The CDR3 is 17 amino acids. Germline CDR1 reads MNHEY; CDR2 reads SVGEGT. The DNA for the CDR3 is TGTGCCAGCAGTTACTCGAGCGGAGTCAGCTCCTACAATGAGCAGTTCTTC. Its translation: CASSYSSGVSSYNEQFF.

The chain employs TRBV5-4 and TRBJ2-3; D is unresolved. There are 14 residues in the CDR3. The V gene's germline CDR1 is SGHNT and CDR2 YYREEE (reference sequence). Trimming removed 3 bases at V and 6 bases at J, with 14 bases between. The CDR3: CASSSQTYRDTQYF. For the CDR3, the DNA is TGTGCCAGCAGCTCTCAGACCTATAGGGATACGCAGTATTTT.